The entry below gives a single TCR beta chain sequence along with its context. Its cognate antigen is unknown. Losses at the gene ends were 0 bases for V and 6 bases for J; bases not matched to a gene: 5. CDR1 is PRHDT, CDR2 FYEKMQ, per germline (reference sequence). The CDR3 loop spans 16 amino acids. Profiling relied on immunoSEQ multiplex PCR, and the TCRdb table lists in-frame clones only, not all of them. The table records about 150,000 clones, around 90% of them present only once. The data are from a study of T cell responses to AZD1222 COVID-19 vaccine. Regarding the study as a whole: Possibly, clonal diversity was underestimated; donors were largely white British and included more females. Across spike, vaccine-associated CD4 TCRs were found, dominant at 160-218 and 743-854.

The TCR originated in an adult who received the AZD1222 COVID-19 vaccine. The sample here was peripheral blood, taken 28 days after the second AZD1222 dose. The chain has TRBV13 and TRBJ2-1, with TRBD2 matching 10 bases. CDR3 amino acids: CASSLGLAGVINEQFF. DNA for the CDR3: TGTGCCAGCAGCTTAGGCCTAGCGGGGGTTATCAATGAGCAGTTCTTC.